The 18 T cell receptor beta chains below come from one sample, sequenced in a study of blood T cell repertoires in COVID-19. Clones were sequenced by immunoSEQ multiplex PCR, and TCRdb holds only the in-frame ones, with some missing. Among around 130,000 clones, 87% were seen once, and the ten largest hold more than 3.5%. The sample was peripheral blood. Receptors originate from an older woman with acute or convalescent COVID-19.

The chain employs TRBV5-6 and TRBJ1-1; D is unclear. CDR3 length: 14 residues. Between the trimmed V and J ends, which lost 0 bases and 0 bases, there was a span of 6 bases. Germline CDR1 and CDR2: SGHDT and YYEEEE. The CDR3 reads CASSLGHLNTEAFF. The CDR3 region has the DNA TGTGCCAGCAGCTTGGGGCACCTGAACACTGAAGCTTTCTTT.

The chain has TRBV6-4 and TRBJ2-7; D gene uncertain. V was cut by 2 bases and J by 4 bases, with 21 bases left in between. The CDR3 extends over 17 amino acids. The germline gives CDR1 MRHNA, CDR2 SNTAGT. CDR3 in DNA: TGTGCCAGCAGTGACCCAAAACCAGAGGTAGAGCCTTACGAGCAGTACGTC. Amino acids: CASSDPKPEVEPYEQYV.

The chain joins TRBV2 to TRBJ1-1; D is ambiguous. V lost 3 bases and J lost 7, with 15 bases in between. The CDR3 extends over 14 amino acids. Per germline, CDR1 SNHLY and CDR2 FYNNEI. For the CDR3, the DNA is TGTGCCAGCAGTGATCCCGGTCCTCTTATTGAAGCTTTCTTT. This encodes CASSDPGPLIEAFF.

The genes are TRBV4-1 and TRBJ2-3; TRBD2 matches at 11 bases. Unmatched junction bases numbered 5, after V lost 1 base and J lost 2 bases. There are 17 residues in the CDR3. Germline V gives CDR1 MGHRA, CDR2 YSYEKL. The CDR3 loop is CASSQVTSGRTTDTQYF. CDR3 nucleotide sequence: TGCGCCAGCAGCCAAGTCACTAGCGGGAGAACCACAGATACGCAGTATTTT.

The DNA for the CDR3 is TGTGCCAGCAGCTTAGGGGCGAGCGGGGGGAGCTATGGCTACACCTTC. Translated: CASSLGASGGSYGYTF. The rearrangement links TRBV7-2 to TRBJ1-2; perhaps TRBD1 as D (5 bases). V lost 1 base and J lost 4, with 16 bases in between. The germline V gene has CDR1 SGHTA and CDR2 FQGNSA. The CDR3 sequence is 16 residues long.

J is TRBJ2-2 and V is TRBV10-3; no definite D call. The CDR3 loop spans 14 amino acids. Germline V gene lookup returns CDR1 ENHRY and CDR2 SYGVKD. V was pared by 0 bases and J by 2 bases, with 4 bases between. CDR3 DNA: TGTGCCATCAGTGAGTCGAGAAACACCGGGGAGCTGTTTTTT. As protein: CAISESRNTGELFF.

The chain is built from TRBV2 and TRBJ1-3; possible D gene TRBD1, 5 bases. CDR3 length: 16 residues. The V end lost 2 bases, the J end lost 1 base, and 12 bases lay between the germline ends. Germline CDR1 is SNHLY and CDR2 is FYNNEI. DNA of the CDR3: TGTGCCAGCAGTGAAAACCGCCGGACATCTGGAAACACCATATATTTT. Translating gives CASSENRRTSGNTIYF.

V is TRBV11-1 and J is TRBJ2-3, with TRBD2 identical over 8 bases. The CDR3 loop spans 13 amino acids. V gave up 1 base and J gave up 9 bases; unmatched junction bases: 3. Germline assignment: CDR1 SGHAT and CDR2 FQDESV (reference sequence). In DNA form, the CDR3 reads TGTGCCAGCAGCTTAGAGGCGGGGGGCACGCAGTATTTT. The encoded protein is CASSLEAGGTQYF.

The gene calls are TRBV7-9 and TRBJ2-2; D is possibly TRBD2 (5 bases). V gave up 2 bases and J gave up 2 bases, with 12 bases separating them. The CDR3 covers 16 residues. The germline V gene encodes CDR1 SEHNR and CDR2 FQNEAQ (reference sequence). The CDR3 protein is CASSLNVAFNTGELFF. The CDR3 DNA sequence: TGTGCCAGCAGCTTAAACGTAGCGTTCAACACCGGGGAGCTGTTTTTT.

This rearrangement joins TRBV5-1 to TRBJ2-3; D gene uncertain. V lost 0 bases to trimming and J lost 2 bases, with 7 bases between them. This CDR3 spans 14 amino acids. Germline V lookup: CDR1 SGHRS, CDR2 YFSETQ. The CDR3 nucleotides are TGCGCCAGCAGCTTGGACAGCTTCACAGATACGCAGTATTTT. It is translated as CASSLDSFTDTQYF.

The V call is TRBV14, the J call TRBJ1-1, with 8 bases identical to TRBD1. The length of the CDR3 is 15 residues. With 4 bases clipped from V and 0 bases from J, the junction kept 4 bases outside the gene matches. The germline V gene encodes CDR1 SGHDN and CDR2 FVKESK. CDR3 protein: CASSLRTGMNTEAFF. The CDR3 region has the DNA TGTGCCAGCAGCCTCCGGACAGGGATGAACACTGAAGCTTTCTTT.

The genes are TRBV24-1 and TRBJ2-3; 8 bases line up with TRBD2. This CDR3 comprises 15 residues. Germline values: CDR1 KGHDR, CDR2 SFDVKD. The trim removed 4 bases at V and 4 bases at J, leaving 6 bases unmatched. CDR3 residues: CATSERAGVADTQYF. CDR3 sequence (DNA): TGTGCCACCAGTGAAAGAGCGGGAGTAGCAGATACGCAGTATTTT.

CDR3 nucleotide sequence: TGTGCCAGCAGCTTAGCCCGCCAGGTGACTGGAAACACCATATATTTT. This encodes CASSLARQVTGNTIYF. The chain employs TRBV7-8 and TRBJ1-3; D is undetermined. Trimming left V 0 bases short and J 2 bases short, with 11 bases between. Per germline, CDR1 SGHVS and CDR2 FQNEAQ. CDR3 size: 16 residues.

This chain links TRBV11-3 with TRBJ1-2; a weak D match, TRBD1 (5 bases). Deletions cut 5 bases from V and 3 bases from J, with 16 bases between. Germline V lookup: CDR1 SGHNT, CDR2 YENEEA. CDR3 size: 15 residues. The CDR3, as DNA: TGTGCCAGCAGCCCATTCCCCGGGACTGACTATGGCTACACCTTC. Residues: CASSPFPGTDYGYTF. The full variable domain, in which reference TRBV11-3 and TRBJ1-2 provide the parts outside the CDR3, is EAGVVQSPRYKIIEKKQPVAFWCNPISGHNTLYWYLQNLGQGPELLIRYENEEAVDDSQLPKDRFSAERLKGVDSTLKIQPAELGDSAVYLCASSPFPGTDYGYTFGSGTRLTVV.

This chain uses TRBV5-3 with TRBJ1-6; the D is unclear. TRBV5-3 qualifies as an ORF whose function is uncertain. The CDR3 covers 17 residues. V dropped 0 bases and J dropped 6 bases, with 16 bases sitting between them. CDR3 bases: TGTGCCAGAAGCTTGGGCACGGAGGAGCTCCTTAATTCACCCCTCCACTTT. The encoded protein is CARSLGTEELLNSPLHF.

The chain links TRBV20-1 to TRBJ2-1; 8 nucleotides line up with TRBD1. In germline, CDR1 is DFQATT, CDR2 SNEGSKA (reference sequence). V gave up 3 bases and J gave up 6 bases; unmatched junction bases: 4. The CDR3 contains 13 residues. CDR3 DNA: TGCAGTGCTAGTTCCGGGACAGGCAATGAGCAGTTCTTC. Protein: CSASSGTGNEQFF.

CDR3 sequence: CASSLEPTISETQYF. Written as DNA, the CDR3 is TGTGCCAGCAGCTTAGAACCGACTATCTCAGAGACCCAGTACTTC. The chain joins TRBV7-2 to TRBJ2-5, with D maybe TRBD2 (5 bases). The CDR3 runs to 15 residues. Germline-derived CDR1 and CDR2 are SGHTA and FQGNSA. V was cut by 1 base and J by 4 bases, with 13 bases left in between.

This clone was picked up one time. This chain joins TRBV12-3 or TRBV12-4 and TRBJ1-3, with unresolved D. Deletions cut 9 bases from V and 0 bases from J, with 9 bases between. The CDR3 runs to 13 residues. CDR3 amino acids: CASIISSGNTIYF. For the CDR3, the DNA is TGTGCCAGTATCATCAGCTCTGGAAACACCATATATTTT.